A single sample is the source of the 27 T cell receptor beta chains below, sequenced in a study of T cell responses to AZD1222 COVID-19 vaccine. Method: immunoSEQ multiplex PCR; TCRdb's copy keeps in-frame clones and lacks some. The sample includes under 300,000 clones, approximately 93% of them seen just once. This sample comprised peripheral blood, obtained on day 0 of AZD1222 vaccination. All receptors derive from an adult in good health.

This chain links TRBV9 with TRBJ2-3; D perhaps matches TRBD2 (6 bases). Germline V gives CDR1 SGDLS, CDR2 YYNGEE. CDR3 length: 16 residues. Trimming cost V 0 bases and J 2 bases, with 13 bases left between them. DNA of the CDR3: TGTGCCAGCAGCGTAGGCGGTAGCGGTTACACAGATACGCAGTATTTT. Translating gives CASSVGGSGYTDTQYF.

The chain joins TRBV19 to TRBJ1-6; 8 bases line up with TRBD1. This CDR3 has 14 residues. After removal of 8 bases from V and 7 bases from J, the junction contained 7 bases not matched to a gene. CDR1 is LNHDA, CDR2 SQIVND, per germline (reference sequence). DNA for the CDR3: TGTGCCAGTGCCCTGGACAGGGCGAATTCACCCCTCCACTTT. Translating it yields CASALDRANSPLHF.

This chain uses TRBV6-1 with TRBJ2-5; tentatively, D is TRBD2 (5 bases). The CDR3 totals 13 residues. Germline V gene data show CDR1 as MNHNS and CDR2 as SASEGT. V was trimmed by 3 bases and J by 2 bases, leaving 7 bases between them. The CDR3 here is CASSEGGQETQYF. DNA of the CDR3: TGTGCCAGCAGTGAGGGCGGGCAAGAGACCCAGTACTTC.

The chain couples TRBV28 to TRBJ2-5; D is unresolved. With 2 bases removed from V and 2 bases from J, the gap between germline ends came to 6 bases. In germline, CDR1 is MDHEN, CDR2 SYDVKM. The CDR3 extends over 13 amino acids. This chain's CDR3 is CASSLVGQETQYF. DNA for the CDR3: TGTGCCAGCAGTTTAGTGGGGCAAGAGACCCAGTACTTC.

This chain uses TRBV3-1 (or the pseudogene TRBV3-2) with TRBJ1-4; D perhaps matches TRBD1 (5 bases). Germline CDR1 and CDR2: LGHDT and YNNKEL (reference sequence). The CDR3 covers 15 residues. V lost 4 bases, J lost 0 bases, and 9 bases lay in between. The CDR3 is CASSPDSSTNEKLFF. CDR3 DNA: TGTGCCAGCAGCCCAGACAGTTCAACTAATGAAAAACTGTTTTTT.

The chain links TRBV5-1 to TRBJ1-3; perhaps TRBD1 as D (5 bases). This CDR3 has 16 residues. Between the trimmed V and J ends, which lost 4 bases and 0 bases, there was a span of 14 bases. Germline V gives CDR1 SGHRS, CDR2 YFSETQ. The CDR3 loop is CASSAGTSNSGNTIYF. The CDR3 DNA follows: TGCGCCAGCAGCGCCGGGACCTCCAACTCTGGAAACACCATATATTTT.

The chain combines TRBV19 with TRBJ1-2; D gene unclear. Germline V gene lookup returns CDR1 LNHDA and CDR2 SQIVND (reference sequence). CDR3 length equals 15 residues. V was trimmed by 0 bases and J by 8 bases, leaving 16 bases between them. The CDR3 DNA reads TGTGCCAGTAGTATAGATATCTTCCTTGGATGGGGCTACACCTTC. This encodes CASSIDIFLGWGYTF.

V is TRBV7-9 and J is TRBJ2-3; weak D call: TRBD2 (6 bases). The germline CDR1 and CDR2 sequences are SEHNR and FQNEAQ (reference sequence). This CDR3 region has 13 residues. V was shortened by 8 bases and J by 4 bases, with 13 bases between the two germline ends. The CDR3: CASEEGGADTQYF. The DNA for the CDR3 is TGTGCCAGCGAGGAGGGCGGAGCAGATACGCAGTATTTT.

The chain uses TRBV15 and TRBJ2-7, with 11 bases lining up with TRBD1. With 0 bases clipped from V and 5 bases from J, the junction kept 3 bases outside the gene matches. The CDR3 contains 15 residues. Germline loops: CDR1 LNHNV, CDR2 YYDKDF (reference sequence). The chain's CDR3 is CATSRDRDRGDEQYF. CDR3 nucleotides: TGTGCCACCAGCAGAGACCGGGACAGGGGGGACGAGCAGTACTTC.

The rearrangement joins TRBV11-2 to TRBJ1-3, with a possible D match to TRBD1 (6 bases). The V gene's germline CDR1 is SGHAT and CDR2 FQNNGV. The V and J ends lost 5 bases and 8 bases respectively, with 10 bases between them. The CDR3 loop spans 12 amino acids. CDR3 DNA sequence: TGTGCCAGCAGCGAGAGACAGGACACCATATATTTT. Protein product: CASSERQDTIYF.

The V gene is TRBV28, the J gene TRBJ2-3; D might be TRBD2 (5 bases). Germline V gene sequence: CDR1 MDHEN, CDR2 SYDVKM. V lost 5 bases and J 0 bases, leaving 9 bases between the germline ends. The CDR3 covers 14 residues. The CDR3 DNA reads TGTGCCAGCAGTGGCGGGCTTAGCACAGATACGCAGTATTTT. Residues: CASSGGLSTDTQYF.

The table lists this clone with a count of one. CDR3 amino acids: CAISESEGYGNEQFF. CDR3 bases: TGTGCCATCAGTGAGTCTGAAGGGTACGGCAATGAGCAGTTCTTC. The V gene is TRBV10-3, the J gene TRBJ2-1; D call uncertain. CDR3 length equals 15 residues. Trimming stripped 0 bases from V and 6 bases from J, with 12 bases between. Germline V gives CDR1 ENHRY, CDR2 SYGVKD.

CDR3 nucleotides: TGTGCCAGCAGGGCCGCGGGGGTCTACTATGGCTACACCTTC. Protein sequence: CASRAAGVYYGYTF. The chain carries TRBV6-5 and TRBJ1-2; D is possibly TRBD1 (5 bases). CDR1 and CDR2 from the germline V gene are MNHEY and SVGAGI. V shed 6 bases and J shed 3 bases, with 14 bases lying between them. There are 14 residues in the CDR3.

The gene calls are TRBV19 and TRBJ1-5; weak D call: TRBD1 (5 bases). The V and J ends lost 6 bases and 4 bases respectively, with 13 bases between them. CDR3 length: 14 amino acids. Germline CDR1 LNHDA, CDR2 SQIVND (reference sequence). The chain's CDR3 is CASRDQQENQPQHF. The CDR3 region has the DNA TGTGCCAGTAGAGACCAACAGGAGAATCAGCCCCAGCATTTT.

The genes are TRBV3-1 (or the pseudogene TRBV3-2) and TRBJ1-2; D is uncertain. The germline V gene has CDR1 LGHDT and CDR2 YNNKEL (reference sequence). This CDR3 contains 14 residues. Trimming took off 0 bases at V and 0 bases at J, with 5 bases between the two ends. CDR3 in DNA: TGTGCCAGCAGCCAAGATACTGCTAACTATGGCTACACCTTC. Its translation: CASSQDTANYGYTF.

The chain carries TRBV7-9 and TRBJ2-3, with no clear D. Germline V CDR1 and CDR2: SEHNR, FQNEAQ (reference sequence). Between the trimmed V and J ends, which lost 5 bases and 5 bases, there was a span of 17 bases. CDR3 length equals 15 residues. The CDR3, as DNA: TGTGCCAGCAGCCCCCTGGATTGGGAAGAAGATACGCAGTATTTT. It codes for CASSPLDWEEDTQYF.

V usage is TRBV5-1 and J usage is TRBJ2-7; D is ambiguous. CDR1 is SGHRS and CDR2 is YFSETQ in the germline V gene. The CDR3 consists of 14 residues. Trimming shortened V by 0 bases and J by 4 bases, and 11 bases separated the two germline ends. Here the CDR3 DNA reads TGCGCCAGCAGCTTGGACAGAGAGACTTACGAGCAGTACTTC. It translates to CASSLDRETYEQYF. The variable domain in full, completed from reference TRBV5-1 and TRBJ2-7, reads KAGVTQTPRYLIKTRGQQVTLSCSPISGHRSVSWYQQTPGQGLQFLFEYFSETQRNKGNFPGRFSGRQFSNSRSEMNVSTLELGDSALYLCASSLDRETYEQYFGPGTRLTVT.

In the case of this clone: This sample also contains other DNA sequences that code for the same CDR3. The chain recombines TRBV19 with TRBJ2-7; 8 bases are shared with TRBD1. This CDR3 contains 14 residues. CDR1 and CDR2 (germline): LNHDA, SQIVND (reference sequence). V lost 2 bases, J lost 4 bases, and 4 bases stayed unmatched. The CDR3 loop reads CASSIRQGAYEQYF. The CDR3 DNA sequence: TGTGCCAGTAGTATACGTCAGGGGGCTTACGAGCAGTACTTC.

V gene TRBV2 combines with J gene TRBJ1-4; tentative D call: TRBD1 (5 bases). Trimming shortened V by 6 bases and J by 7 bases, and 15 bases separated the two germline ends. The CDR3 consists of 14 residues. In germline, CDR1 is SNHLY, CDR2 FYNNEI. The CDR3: CASSARGVFEKLFF. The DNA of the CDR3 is TGTGCCAGCAGCGCCCGGGGGGTCTTTGAAAAACTGTTTTTT.

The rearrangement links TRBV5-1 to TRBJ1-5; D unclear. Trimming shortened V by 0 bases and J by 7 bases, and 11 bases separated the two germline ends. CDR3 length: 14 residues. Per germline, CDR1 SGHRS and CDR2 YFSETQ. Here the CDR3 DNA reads TGCGCCAGCAGCTTGGACGCCATGGTACAGCCCCAGCATTTT. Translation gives CASSLDAMVQPQHF.

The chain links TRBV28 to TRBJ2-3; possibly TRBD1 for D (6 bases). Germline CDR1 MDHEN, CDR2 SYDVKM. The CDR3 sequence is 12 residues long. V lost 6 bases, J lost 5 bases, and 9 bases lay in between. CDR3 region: CASRGAVDTQYF. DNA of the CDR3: TGTGCCAGCAGGGGGGCGGTAGATACGCAGTATTTT.

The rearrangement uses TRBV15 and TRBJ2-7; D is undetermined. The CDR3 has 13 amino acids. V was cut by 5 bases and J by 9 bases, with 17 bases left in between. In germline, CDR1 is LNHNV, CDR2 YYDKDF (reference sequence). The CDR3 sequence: CATSSTVGRGQYF. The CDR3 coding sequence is TGTGCCACCAGCTCCACGGTAGGCCGTGGGCAGTACTTC.

The CDR3 DNA reads as TGTGCCAGCAGTCGTAGAGCCGGCTACACCTTC. The encoded protein is CASSRRAGYTF. The chain is built from TRBV2 and TRBJ1-2; no firm D call. Germline loops: CDR1 SNHLY, CDR2 FYNNEI. This CDR3 region has 11 residues. V was shortened by 5 bases and J by 8 bases, with 9 bases between the two germline ends.

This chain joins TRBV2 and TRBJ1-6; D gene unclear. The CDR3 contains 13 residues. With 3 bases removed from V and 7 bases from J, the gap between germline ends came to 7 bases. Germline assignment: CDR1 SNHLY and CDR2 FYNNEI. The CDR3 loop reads CASSDLPNSPLHF. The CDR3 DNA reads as TGTGCCAGCAGTGATCTGCCGAATTCACCCCTCCACTTT.

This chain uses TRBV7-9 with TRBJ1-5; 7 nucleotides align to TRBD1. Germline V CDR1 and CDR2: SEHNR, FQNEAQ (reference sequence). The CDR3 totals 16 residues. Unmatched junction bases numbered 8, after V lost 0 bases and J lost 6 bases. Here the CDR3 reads CASSLAHEGAGQPQHF. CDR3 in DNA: TGTGCCAGCAGCTTAGCCCACGAGGGGGCCGGTCAGCCCCAGCATTTT. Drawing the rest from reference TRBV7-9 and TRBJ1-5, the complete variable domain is DTGVSQNPRHKITKRGQNVTFRCDPISEHNRLYWYRQTLGQGPEFLTYFQNEAQLEKSRLLSDRFSAERPKGSFSTLEIQRTEQGDSAMYLCASSLAHEGAGQPQHFGDGTRLSIL.

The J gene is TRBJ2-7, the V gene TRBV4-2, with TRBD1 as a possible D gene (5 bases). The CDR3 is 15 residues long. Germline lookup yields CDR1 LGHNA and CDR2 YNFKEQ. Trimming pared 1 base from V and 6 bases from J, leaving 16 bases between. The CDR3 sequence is CASSQASGARTEQYF. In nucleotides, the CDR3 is TGTGCCAGCAGCCAAGCGAGTGGGGCTAGAACCGAGCAGTACTTC.

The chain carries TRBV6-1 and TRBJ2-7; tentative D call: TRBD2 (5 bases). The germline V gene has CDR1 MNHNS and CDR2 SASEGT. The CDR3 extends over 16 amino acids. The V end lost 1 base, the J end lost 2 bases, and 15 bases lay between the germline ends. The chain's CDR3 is CASSEGAGIRAYEQYF. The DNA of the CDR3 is TGTGCCAGCAGTGAAGGGGCCGGGATCCGTGCCTACGAGCAGTACTTC.